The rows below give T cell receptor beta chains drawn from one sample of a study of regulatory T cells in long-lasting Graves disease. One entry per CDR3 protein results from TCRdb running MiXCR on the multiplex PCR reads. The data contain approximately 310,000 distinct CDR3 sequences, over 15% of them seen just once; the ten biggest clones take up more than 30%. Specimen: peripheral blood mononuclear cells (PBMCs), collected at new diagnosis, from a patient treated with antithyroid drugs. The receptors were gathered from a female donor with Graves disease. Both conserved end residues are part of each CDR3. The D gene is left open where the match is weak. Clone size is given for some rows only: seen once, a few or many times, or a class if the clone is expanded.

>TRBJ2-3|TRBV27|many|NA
CASSYKGLVVGTDTQYF
TGTGCCAGCAGTTACAAGGGGCTAGTAGTTGGTACAGATACGCAGTATTTT
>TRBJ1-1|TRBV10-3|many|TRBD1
CAISEEGQGDTEAFF
TGTGCCATCAGTGAGGAAGGCCAGGGGGACACTGAAGCTTTCTTT
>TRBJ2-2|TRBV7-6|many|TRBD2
CASSWISGIGTGELFF
TGTGCCAGCAGCTGGATTAGCGGGATCGGCACCGGGGAGCTGTTTTTT
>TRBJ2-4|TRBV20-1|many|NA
CSAETAVLAKNIQYF
TGCAGTGCCGAGACAGCTGTTCTAGCCAAAAACATTCAGTACTTC
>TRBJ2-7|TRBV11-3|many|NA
CASSSGLSYEQYF
TGTGCCAGCAGCTCGGGACTGTCCTACGAGCAGTACTTC
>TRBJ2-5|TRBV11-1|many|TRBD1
CASSSRDRGYQETQYF
TGTGCCAGCAGCTCCAGGGACAGGGGGTACCAAGAGACCCAGTACTTC
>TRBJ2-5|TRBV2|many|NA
CASSNRETQYF
TGTGCCAGCAGCAATAGAGAGACCCAGTACTTC
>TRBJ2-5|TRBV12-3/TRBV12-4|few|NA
CASSSFAQGRETQYF
TGTGCCAGCAGTTCCTTCGCCCAGGGGCGAGAGACCCAGTACTTC
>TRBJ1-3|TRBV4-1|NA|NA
CASGGKGNTIYF
TGCGCCAGCGGGGGGAAGGGCAACACCATATATTTT
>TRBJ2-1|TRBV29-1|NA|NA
CSVEEGTSAGFF
TGCAGCGTTGAAGAAGGGACTTCCGCCGGGTTCTTC
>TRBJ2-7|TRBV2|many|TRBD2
CASSDGWPGLAGFEQYF
TGTGCCAGCAGTGATGGGTGGCCGGGACTAGCGGGATTCGAGCAGTACTTC
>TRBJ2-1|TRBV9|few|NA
CASSVDAGRPYNEQFF
TGTGCCAGCAGCGTAGATGCCGGGCGACCCTACAATGAGCAGTTCTTC
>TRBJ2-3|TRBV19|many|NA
CASSIGIWTGGGTDTQYF
TGTGCCAGTAGTATAGGGATTTGGACTGGAGGGGGTACAGATACGCAGTATTTT
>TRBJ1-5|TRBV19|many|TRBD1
CASRSGTDNNQPQHF
TGTGCCAGTAGATCCGGGACAGATAACAATCAGCCCCAGCATTTT
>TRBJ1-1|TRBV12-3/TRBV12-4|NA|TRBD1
CASSWAGQVGTEAFF
TGTGCCAGCAGTTGGGCAGGACAGGTGGGCACTGAAGCTTTCTTT
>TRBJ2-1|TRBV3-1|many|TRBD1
CASSDRQGDGYNEQFF
TGTGCCAGCAGCGACCGACAGGGGGACGGCTACAATGAGCAGTTCTTC
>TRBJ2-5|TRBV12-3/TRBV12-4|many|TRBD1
CASSVPRDSRQETQYF
TGTGCCAGCAGTGTCCCCCGGGACAGCCGACAAGAGACCCAGTACTTC
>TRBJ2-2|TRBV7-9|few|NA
CASSPWRNTGELFF
TGTGCCAGCAGCCCCTGGCGAAACACCGGGGAGCTGTTTTTT
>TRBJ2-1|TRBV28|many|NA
CASSDPGSYNEQFF
TGTGCCAGCAGTGACCCCGGCTCCTACAATGAGCAGTTCTTC
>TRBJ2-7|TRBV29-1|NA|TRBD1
CSVGGTGHEQYF
TGCAGCGTTGGGGGGACAGGGCACGAGCAGTACTTC
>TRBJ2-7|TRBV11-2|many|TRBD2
CASSLDLLAGVRGEQYF
TGTGCCAGCAGCTTAGATCTGCTAGCGGGAGTTCGGGGCGAGCAGTACTTC
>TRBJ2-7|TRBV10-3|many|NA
CAISGGQGKVDEQYF
TGTGCCATCAGTGGTGGGCAGGGGAAGGTCGACGAGCAGTACTTC
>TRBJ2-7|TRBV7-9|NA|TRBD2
CASSLGLAGSEQYF
TGTGCCAGCAGCTTAGGGCTAGCGGGAAGTGAGCAGTACTTC
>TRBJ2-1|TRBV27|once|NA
CASSLIAVSAYNEQFF
TGTGCCAGCAGTTTAATAGCGGTGAGCGCCTACAATGAGCAGTTCTTC
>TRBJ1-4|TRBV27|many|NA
CASKPGFGEKLFF
TGTGCCAGCAAGCCCGGGTTCGGGGAAAAACTGTTTTTT
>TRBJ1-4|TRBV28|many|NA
CASSFLPSNEKLFF
TGTGCCAGCAGTTTCCTACCTTCGAATGAAAAACTGTTTTTT
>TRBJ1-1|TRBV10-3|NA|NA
CAISDDSRLEAFF
TGTGCCATCAGTGACGACAGCAGACTTGAAGCTTTCTTT
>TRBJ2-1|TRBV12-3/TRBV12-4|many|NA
CASSPTSEQFF
TGTGCCAGCAGTCCCACGAGTGAGCAGTTCTTC
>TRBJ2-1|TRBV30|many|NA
CAWIGRGNEQFF
TGTGCCTGGATAGGCAGGGGCAATGAGCAGTTCTTC
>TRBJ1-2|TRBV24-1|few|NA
CATSDELYGYTF
TGTGCCACCAGTGATGAACTCTATGGCTACACCTTC
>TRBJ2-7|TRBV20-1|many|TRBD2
CSALGLATSYEQYF
TGCAGTGCCCTCGGACTAGCGACCTCCTACGAGCAGTACTTC
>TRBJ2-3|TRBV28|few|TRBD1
CASSSPGQGFADTQYF
TGTGCCAGCAGTTCCCCGGGACAGGGGTTCGCAGATACGCAGTATTTT
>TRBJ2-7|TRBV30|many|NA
CAWSDRLEQYF
TGTGCCTGGAGTGACCGCCTCGAGCAGTACTTC
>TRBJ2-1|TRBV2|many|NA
CASSEMSGGQQFF
TGTGCCAGCAGTGAAATGTCTGGCGGACAGCAGTTCTTC
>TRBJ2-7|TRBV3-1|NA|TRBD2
CASSQDTGLASYEQYF
TGTGCCAGCAGCCAAGATACGGGACTAGCAAGCTACGAGCAGTACTTC
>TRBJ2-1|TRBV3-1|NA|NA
CASSQVLREQFF
TGTGCCAGCAGCCAGGTGCTTCGGGAGCAGTTCTTC
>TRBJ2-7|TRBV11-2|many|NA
CASSLARTDPYEQYF
TGTGCCAGCAGCTTAGCACGGACGGACCCCTACGAGCAGTACTTC
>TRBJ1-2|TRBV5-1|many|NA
CASSLNSNYGYTF
TGCGCCAGCAGCTTGAACAGTAACTATGGCTACACCTTC
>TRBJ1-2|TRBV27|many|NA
CASSRGGEVRYGYTF
TGTGCCAGCAGTCGAGGGGGGGAGGTGAGGTATGGCTACACCTTC
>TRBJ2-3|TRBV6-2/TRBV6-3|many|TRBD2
CASSKRDYGTDTQYF
TGTGCCAGCAGTAAGCGGGACTACGGCACAGATACGCAGTATTTT
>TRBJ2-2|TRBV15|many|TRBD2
CATSRSTSGGNTGELFF
TGTGCCACCAGCAGATCGACTAGCGGGGGGAACACCGGGGAGCTGTTTTTT
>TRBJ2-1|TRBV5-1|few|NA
CASSSLQGHNEQFF
TGCGCCAGCAGCTCCCTACAGGGTCACAATGAGCAGTTCTTC
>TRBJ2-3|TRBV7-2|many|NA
CASSLGSRLRTDTQYF
TGTGCCAGCAGCTTAGGATCTAGGCTCCGCACAGATACGCAGTATTTT
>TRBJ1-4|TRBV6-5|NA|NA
CASSYPGGSKLFF
TGTGCCAGCAGTTACCCCGGGGGTTCAAAACTGTTTTTT
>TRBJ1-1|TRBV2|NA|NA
CASSREGAGTEAFF
TGTGCCAGCAGTCGCGAGGGTGCGGGGACTGAAGCTTTCTTT
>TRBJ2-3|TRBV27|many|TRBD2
CASSLLAGWARRTDTQYF
TGTGCCAGCAGCTTGCTAGCGGGATGGGCACGGCGCACAGATACGCAGTATTTT
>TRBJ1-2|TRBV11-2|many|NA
CASSLVSWRHTF
TGTGCCAGCAGCTTAGTTTCATGGAGGCACACCTTC
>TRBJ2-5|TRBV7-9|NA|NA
CASSPWDEKNF
TGTGCCAGCAGCCCCTGGGACGAGAAGAACTTC
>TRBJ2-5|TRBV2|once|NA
CASNPGQGGIETQYF
TGTGCCAGCAACCCGGGGCAGGGTGGTATAGAGACCCAGTACTTC
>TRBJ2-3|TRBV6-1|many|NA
CASGAVDTQYF
TGTGCCAGCGGGGCGGTGGATACGCAGTATTTT